This T cell receptor beta chain was sequenced for a study of CD8 T cells in Susac syndrome. RNA in amounts of roughly 0.45 to 1 ug was reverse transcribed with random hexamers. Across 54 Vbeta and 13 Jbeta, TCR beta CDR3 was amplified with immunoSEQ multiplex PCR. In TCRdb, the immunoSEQ multiplex PCR reads were re-called with MiXCR into one record per CDR3 protein. Of about 150,000 distinct CDR3 sequences in the sample, about 95% were seen once. Sequencing of TCR beta was carried out in blood CD8+ and CD4+ T cells. The multiple sclerosis controls, all treatment-naive patients, had relapsing-remitting disease that was stable or active. TEMRA cells were FACS-enriched and CD8+ and CD4+ T cells negatively isolated. The sample consisted of CD8+ T cells from PBMCs. This receptor was identified in a human donor with multiple sclerosis.

The chain's CDR3 is CASSLAVGNYGYTF. CDR3 DNA: TGCGCCAGCAGCTTGGCCGTGGGGAACTATGGCTACACCTTC. The genes are TRBV5-1 and TRBJ1-2; no clear D gene. V was pared by 0 bases and J by 2 bases, with 8 bases between. The CDR3 has 14 residues. Germline V gene lookup returns CDR1 SGHRS and CDR2 YFSETQ.